What follows is one T cell receptor beta chain and its context. No cognate antigen has been identified for it. One base away there is no much larger clone; base qualities are not given. The sample originates from a study of cytomegalovirus exposure and HLA in healthy donors (dated by TCRdb to 2015 to 2018). Looking at the study overall: According to an earlier analysis of around 600 of the donors, some 180 million T cells yielded 117 million unique TCR beta sequences and roughly 280 Gb of sequence data. Among the approximately 400 genotyped donors, around 81% belonged to the genetic ancestry cluster associated with self-reported Caucasian donors. Every discovery cohort repertoire had been produced on one sequencing platform. The study profiled the T cell repertoires of 500 to 800 subjects by immunosequencing and related them to cytomegalovirus serostatus. The aim of the study was to test whether cataloging public T cell receptors could identify signatures of past pathogen exposure. Because of strong linkage in the cohort, four to six DR-DQ haplotypes were treated as single units for association and clustering. To predict cytomegalovirus infection status, the study combined high-throughput TCR immunosequencing, statistical association of individual TCRs with disease status, and machine learning. Class I and class II HLA loci were covered by the typing at four-digit resolution. The later analysis used no new phenotypic data to find candidate immune exposures, relying instead on TCR beta sequences and their occurrence across donors. The number of typed donors differed by locus: about 620-640 for A, B, C, DRB1 and DQB1; 500 to 550 for DQA1; approximately 600 for DPA1; and around 490 for DPB1. A later analysis re-examined previously published TCR beta repertoires from just over 650 donors and added high-resolution HLA genotyping to investigate patterns of TCR occurrence. Donor age, sex, ethnicity and CMV serostatus were compiled together with the repertoire data. Along with the 666-subject first cohort, a separate validation cohort of more than 90 different subjects was used. Approximately 300 gigabases of sequencing data and tens of millions of unique TCR sequences made up an early release that covered several hundred HLA-typed donors. A later genetic analysis took genome-wide SNP genotypes for about 65% of the 666 donors and used that subset as a discovery cohort. An earlier analysis of some 500 of the donors applied high-throughput TCR beta sequencing to assess whether each TCR beta V gene segment acted as functional or pseudogenic. Among 300 to 450 genotyped donors of the cohort, an average of approximately 240,000 unique TCR beta nucleotide sequences were sequenced per donor, around 18% of them non-productive. Overall study results and their limits: The sequencing pipeline was judged likely to have produced a cluster of highly shared sequence variants as a technical artifact. A later analysis found that TCR association rates varied across HLA loci, with DRB1 alleles showing the most associated TCRs and HLA-C alleles the fewest. In a later genetic analysis, a missense DCLRE1C variant was associated with V-gene and J-gene trimming of TCR beta chains, and the association was replicated in an independent cohort. Compared with the approximately 670-donor mean, donors in an Asian-associated ancestry cluster had fewer N-insertions in productive TCRs, according to a later genetic analysis. Compared with equally common non-associated chains, HLA-associated TCR beta chains in a later analysis were more clonally expanded and had lower generation probabilities. Correlated functional status among segregating V segments might reflect linkage disequilibrium, but an unknown experimental factor could not be ruled out. In a later analysis, most CMV-associated TCR beta chains were found to appear HLA-restricted, with HLA associations seemingly driven largely by CMV exposure. Across donors, most TCR sequences were observed very rarely, whereas some public TCRs were present in many individuals. It was suggested by the authors that the approach could potentially be generalized to other disease states and immunological phenotypes. In an earlier analysis of about 540 of the donors, most TCR beta V segments were observed in productive rearrangements about 90% or about 30% of the time, broadly matching IMGT annotations. A later analysis reported that several top co-occurrence clusters appeared linked to parvovirus B19, influenza, CMV and Epstein-Barr virus. The 87-base-pair reads could not distinguish some IMGT-functional V segments, including TRBV6-2 and TRBV6-3, so those segments were excluded. Specific HLA alleles were associated with over 15,000 TCR beta sequences at a false discovery rate of 0.05 in a later analysis. Assigning TCR associations to individual alleles was difficult when HLA alleles, especially DR and DQ, strongly co-occurred. The cohort was sequenced for TCR beta chains only, and without alpha or paired-chain data the features that could be detected were limited. A further reported finding was that TCR beta sequences accurately predicted the HLA-A and HLA-B alleles for most subjects in the first cohort. The classifier was reported to diagnose cytomegalovirus status with high specificity and sensitivity in both the original and validation cohorts. A few of the identified cytomegalovirus-associated TCR beta chains were confirmed in vitro to be specific for cytomegalovirus antigens. Because counts were too low, roughly 18 rarely observed V segments, including chromosome 9 orphons, were left out of the earlier analysis of 500 to 650 of the donors. A total of around 150 TCR beta chains were listed by the study as associated with cytomegalovirus. Because HLA typing was missing for some donors at each locus, association tests included only the typed subset. For the cohort, immune exposure information was limited to CMV serostatus. Roughly uniform sequencing depth across donors was assumed in presence/absence analyses, although this assumption may not hold.

The cohort consisted of approximately 670 healthy bone marrow donors. All cohort members were sampled while nominally healthy, although unrecorded immune exposures were likely present. The donor was CMV seronegative and was included in the group of a few hundred seronegative cohort members. Every donor gave a peripheral blood sample, and the peripheral blood mononuclear cells from that sample were used for TCR beta sequencing. Genomic DNA was extracted from the blood cell samples with the Qiagen DNeasy Blood Extraction Kit. CDR1 and CDR2 are drawn from the germline V gene: MDHEN, SYDVKM. From the cysteine through the phenylalanine, the CDR3 covers 16 amino acids. Solely the CDR3 DNA is kept, with 48 bases framed from the first base. The germline V end is reduced by 3 bases and the J end by 5 bases; junction bases left unmatched: 7. Library preparation was by the immunoSEQ multiplex PCR assay. For the multiplex PCR, a mixture combining 60 forward primers for TCR Vbeta segments and 13 reverse primers for TCR Jbeta segments was used. A multiplex PCR assay on genomic DNA amplified the CDR3 region of rearranged TCR beta genes. Amplified TCR beta libraries were sequenced as 87-base-pair reads on the Illumina HiSeq System. The study's own analysis went as follows. A later analysis counted around 72 million unique TCR beta chains across the 650 to 800 repertoires, and 9 million to 14 million of these chains were shared by at least two donors. Raw reads were error-corrected and collapsed into unique sequences by a nearest-neighbor algorithm in which closely related sequences were merged to remove PCR and sequencing errors. CDR3 sequences were aligned to IMGT reference sequences to assign V, D and J gene segments. For a sequence to be retained, a match of at least six nucleotides was required to both a V gene segment and a J gene segment. A rearrangement was called productive if the CDR3 had no stop codons and remained in frame with V and J, and every other rearrangement was called non-productive. CDR3 was defined according to IMGT convention as the region running from the second conserved V-encoded cysteine to the conserved J-encoded phenylalanine. The earlier analysis of 450 to 750 of the donors excluded any sequence lacking an unambiguous match to a single V gene segment. An earlier analysis of 587 of the donors called V segments functional above 56.7% productive rearrangements and segregating when the between-donor standard deviation exceeded 5%. To diagnose cytomegalovirus status from the catalog of TCR beta chain sequences, a statistical classification framework was built. In a later analysis, TCR nucleotide sequences were compared against IMGT/GENE-DB human TR gene sequences so that V and J genes could be assigned. The TCRdist pipeline was used in a later analysis to assign CDR3 sequences and most-parsimonious VDJ recombination scenarios. In a later analysis, every TCR beta chain was defined by the combination of its CDR3 amino acid sequence and its V-gene family, and reads without a unique V-gene family were dropped. A later analysis removed 550 to 650 highly shared, low-generation-probability nucleotide sequences to deal with suspected cross-contamination and a sequencing artifact. A later analysis calculated a clonal expansion index for each public chain from normalized within-repertoire ranks of inferred template counts. A later analysis computed generation probabilities with a VDJ recombination model fitted to out-of-frame rearrangements, and checked the results against IGoR. In a later analysis, hypergeometric tests were used to score TCR-TCR, TCR-HLA and TCR-CMV co-occurrence, with a repertoire-size bias correction applied to TCR pairs. To estimate false discovery rates, a later analysis permuted the HLA or CMV assignments 20 times. In a later analysis, co-occurring TCRs were grouped using DBSCAN, with TCRdist sequence similarity added in when clustering inside HLA-allele-positive subsets. Repertoires with fewer than 30,000 or more than 120,000 public chains, plus five repertoires with anomalous nucleotide sharing, were excluded from co-occurrence clustering. The table comes from immuneACCESS by way of TCRdb, which keeps in-frame sequences with V and J called. Part of the clones is missing from these tables; in studies checked, under half for an unresolved V gene and the rest for unknown reasons. D and trimming were read from the DNA, whereas the V and J calls and clone size are those reported in that table. In all, the sample holds 120,000 to 150,000 clones, and about 80% of those were seen once. 1.9% of the sample comes from the top ten.

This TCR was recovered from a woman aged 40 to 50 in good health and CMV-seronegative. Recombination linked TRBV28 to TRBJ1-4, and 9 bases in between align with TRBD1. Sequenced sample: PBMCs. The DNA reads TGTGCCAGCAGTTTTGGACAGGGGTTCACAAATGAAAAACTGTTTTTT. It translates to CASSFGQGFTNEKLFF.